Listed below are T cell receptor beta chains from one sample, sequenced in a study of shared clonotypes between healthy human individuals. TCRdb's table, derived via immunoSEQ multiplex PCR, lists solely in-frame clones and lacks some. Of about 480,000 clones listed, roughly 85% are singletons. The sample comprised PBMCs. These receptors were collected from a woman aged 40-49 years in good health. Some clones in this sample may be carry-over from other donors' samples. The CDR3 runs from the conserved cysteine through the conserved F or W.

j_call	v_call	cdr3_aa
TRBJ2-1	TRBV7-2	CASSPGLLGNEQFF
TRBJ2-2	TRBV7-8	CASTLRGLAGGHTGELFF
TRBJ2-1	TRBV11-2	CASSLGRSSYNEQFF
TRBJ2-3	TRBV6-5	CASRDRTEFTDTQYF
TRBJ2-1	TRBV27	CASSSYRGGSYNEQFF
TRBJ1-4	TRBV29-1	CSARTGPTTNEKLFF
-	TRBV6-5	CASSPGLAGVPEQYF
TRBJ2-1	TRBV5-1	CASTPSGLSWDEQFF
TRBJ2-2	TRBV7-3	CASSLASGQSGELFF
TRBJ1-4	TRBV28	CASSTSGTANEKLFF